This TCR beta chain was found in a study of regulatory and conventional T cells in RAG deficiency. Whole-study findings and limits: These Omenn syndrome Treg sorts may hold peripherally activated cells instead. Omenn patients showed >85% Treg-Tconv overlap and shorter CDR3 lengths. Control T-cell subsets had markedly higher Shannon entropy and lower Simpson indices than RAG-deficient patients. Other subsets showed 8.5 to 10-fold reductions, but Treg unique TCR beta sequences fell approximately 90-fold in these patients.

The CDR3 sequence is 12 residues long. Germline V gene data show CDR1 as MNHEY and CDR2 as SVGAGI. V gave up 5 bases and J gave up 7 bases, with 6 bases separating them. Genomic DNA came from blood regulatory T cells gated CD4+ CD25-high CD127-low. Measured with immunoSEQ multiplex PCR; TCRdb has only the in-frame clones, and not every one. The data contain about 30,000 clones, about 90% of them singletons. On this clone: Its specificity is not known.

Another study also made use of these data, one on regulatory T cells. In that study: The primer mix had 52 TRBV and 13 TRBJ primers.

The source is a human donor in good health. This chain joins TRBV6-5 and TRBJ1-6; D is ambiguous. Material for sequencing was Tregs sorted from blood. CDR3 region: CASSGPNSPLHF. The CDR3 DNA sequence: TGTGCCAGCAGTGGGCCGAATTCACCCCTCCACTTT.